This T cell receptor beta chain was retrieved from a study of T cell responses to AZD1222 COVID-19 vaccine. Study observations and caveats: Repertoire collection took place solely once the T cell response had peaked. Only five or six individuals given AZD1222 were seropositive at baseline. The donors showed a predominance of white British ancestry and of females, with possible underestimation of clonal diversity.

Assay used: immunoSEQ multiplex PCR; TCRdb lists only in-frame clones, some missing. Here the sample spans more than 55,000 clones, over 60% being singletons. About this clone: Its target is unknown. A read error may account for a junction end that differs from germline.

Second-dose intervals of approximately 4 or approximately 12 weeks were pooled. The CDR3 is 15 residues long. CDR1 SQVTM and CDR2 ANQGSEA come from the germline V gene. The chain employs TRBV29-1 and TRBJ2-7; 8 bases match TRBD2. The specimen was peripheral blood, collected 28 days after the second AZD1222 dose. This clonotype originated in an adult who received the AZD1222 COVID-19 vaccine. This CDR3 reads CRVAGVAGGSYEQYF. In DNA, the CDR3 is TGCCGCGTTGCGGGGGTCGCGGGGGGCTCCTACGAGCAGTACTTC.